A single sample is the source of the 21 T cell receptor beta chains below, sequenced in a study of cytomegalovirus exposure and HLA in healthy donors. Primers for the PCR totalled 60 Vbeta and 13 Jbeta. Data came from immunoSEQ multiplex PCR; TCRdb stores just in-frame clones and leaves some out. Here the sample spans approximately 82,000 clones, around 10% being singletons. Sequenced sample: PBMCs. Receptors were obtained from a man aged 55 to 69 in good health and CMV-seropositive.

The rearrangement links TRBV5-1 to TRBJ2-2; TRBD1 matches 7 bases. The CDR3 spans 16 residues. V lost 0 bases and J lost 1; bases outside the gene matches: 3. In germline, CDR1 is SGHRS, CDR2 YFSETQ. As DNA, the CDR3 is TGCGCCAGCAGCTTGGGGGACAGCTGGAACACCGGGGAGCTGTTTTTT. This codes for CASSLGDSWNTGELFF.

The rearrangement links TRBV29-1 to TRBJ2-7, with TRBD2 identical over 11 bases. The CDR3 spans 12 residues. The ends lost 6 bases at V and 6 bases at J; junction bases unmatched: 4. Germline lookup yields CDR1 SQVTM and CDR2 ANQGSEA. The CDR3 region is CSVSTSGSEQYF. The CDR3, as DNA: TGCAGCGTATCAACTAGCGGGAGCGAGCAGTACTTC.

The sample holds a few counts of this clone. The chain is built from TRBV6-1 and TRBJ1-4; D may be TRBD1 (5 bases). Germline lookup yields CDR1 MNHNS and CDR2 SASEGT. The CDR3 is 14 amino acids. V lost 6 bases and J lost 7, with 15 bases in between. This chain's CDR3 is CASRLTVGSEKLFF. CDR3 DNA: TGTGCCAGCAGACTGACAGTGGGCAGTGAAAAACTGTTTTTT.

In this sample, this clone turned up a few times. V usage is TRBV9 and J usage is TRBJ2-1; 7 nucleotides align to TRBD2. With 3 bases clipped from V and 5 bases from J, the junction kept 5 bases outside the gene matches. Germline values: CDR1 SGDLS, CDR2 YYNGEE. CDR3 size: 14 residues. This CDR3 is CASSARLAHNEQFF. The CDR3 region has the DNA TGTGCCAGCAGCGCCCGACTAGCCCACAATGAGCAGTTCTTC.

The V and J genes are TRBV19 and TRBJ2-3; TRBD1 agrees at 7 bases. Germline V lookup: CDR1 LNHDA, CDR2 SQIVND (reference sequence). V lost 4 bases, J lost 0 bases, and 13 bases stayed unmatched. The CDR3 is made up of 18 amino acids. The CDR3 sequence is CASSTGTARTASTDTQYF. The DNA of the CDR3 is TGTGCCAGTAGTACGGGGACAGCCCGAACGGCTAGCACAGATACGCAGTATTTT.

This clone has more than one count but fewer than ten. This rearrangement joins TRBV7-2 to TRBJ2-7; D is perhaps TRBD2 (6 bases). Per the germline V gene, CDR1 is SGHTA and CDR2 is FQGNSA. Trimming stripped 3 bases from V and 0 bases from J, with 12 bases between. There are 15 residues in the CDR3. CDR3 nucleotides: TGTGCCAGCAGCTTCGGCGGGATGGCCTCCTACGAGCAGTACTTC. Residues: CASSFGGMASYEQYF.

The genes are TRBV5-1 and TRBJ1-1; 11 positions match TRBD1. This CDR3 is built from 13 residues. Germline lookup yields CDR1 SGHRS and CDR2 YFSETQ. V was clipped by 3 bases and J by 7 bases; unmatched bases: 2. DNA of the CDR3: TGCGCCAGCAGCTCGGACAGGGGGCTTGAAGCTTTCTTT. Encoded protein: CASSSDRGLEAFF.

This clone was seen only a few times. The chain joins TRBV5-6 to TRBJ2-3; 7 bases are shared with TRBD2. Germline V gives CDR1 SGHDT, CDR2 YYEEEE. The CDR3 runs 15 residues. Trimming removed 2 bases from V and 2 bases from J; junction bases left unmatched: 5. CDR3 loop: CASSFLLAATDTQYF. For the CDR3, the DNA is TGTGCCAGCAGCTTTCTGCTAGCGGCCACAGATACGCAGTATTTT.

This clone was counted only a few times. This chain uses TRBV27 with TRBJ2-2; tentatively, D is TRBD2 (6 bases). V lost 7 bases to trimming and J lost 4 bases, with 13 bases between them. The CDR3 runs to 14 residues. The germline gives CDR1 MNHEY, CDR2 SMNVEV (reference sequence). This chain's CDR3 is CASNNPAGTGELFF. The DNA of the CDR3 is TGTGCCAGCAACAACCCAGCGGGCACCGGGGAGCTGTTTTTT.

The J gene is TRBJ2-3, the V gene TRBV30, with 11 nucleotides matching TRBD1. The length of the CDR3 is 16 residues. Germline CDR1 reads GTSNPN; CDR2 reads SVGIG (reference sequence). The V and J ends lost 8 bases and 6 bases, in that order; junction bases with no gene match: 16. CDR3 loop: CARTTGTGGNADTQYF. In DNA, the CDR3 is TGTGCCCGAACAACGGGGACAGGGGGGAATGCTGATACGCAGTATTTT. Filled out from reference TRBV30 and TRBJ2-3, the complete variable domain reads SQTIHQWPATLVQPVGSPLSLECTVEGTSNPNLYWYRQAAGRGLQLLFYSVGIGQISSEVPQNLSASRPQDRQFILSSKKLLLSDSGFYLCARTTGTGGNADTQYFGPGTRLTVL.

Only a few counts were recorded for this clone. The V and J genes are TRBV18 and TRBJ2-5, with D perhaps matching TRBD1 (6 bases). V gave up 5 bases and J gave up 2 bases, with 12 bases separating them. This CDR3 spans 14 amino acids. Looked up from germline, CDR1 is KGHSH and CDR2 is LQKENI. CDR3 residues: CASSATGLQETQYF. The CDR3 DNA is TGTGCCAGCTCAGCGACAGGTCTTCAAGAGACCCAGTACTTC.

There are many counts of this clone. The CDR3 region has the DNA TGTGCCAGCAGGCGGACCTACAATGAGCAGTTCTTC. This encodes CASRRTYNEQFF. V and J are TRBV27 and TRBJ2-1; D is uncertain. The CDR3 has 12 residues. CDR1 MNHEY and CDR2 SMNVEV come from the germline V gene (reference sequence). V was shortened by 6 bases and J by 2 bases, with 5 bases between the two germline ends.

The chain uses TRBV14 and TRBJ2-5, with TRBD2 as a possible D gene (6 bases). The V end was cut by 0 bases, the J end by 2 bases, with 22 bases between. Germline V lookup: CDR1 SGHDN, CDR2 FVKESK. The length of the CDR3 is 19 residues. In DNA, the CDR3 is TGTGCCAGCAGCCAAGAACAGCGGGCCCCCTATCGGAATCAAGAGACCCAGTACTTC. Amino acids: CASSQEQRAPYRNQETQYF.

The chain is built from TRBV4-1 and TRBJ2-7; TRBD2 is a possible D gene (7 bases). This CDR3 contains 17 residues. V lost 6 bases, J lost 1 base, and 22 bases lay in between. Looked up from germline, CDR1 is MGHRA and CDR2 is YSYEKL. CDR3 sequence: CASRLGGRGVKSYEQYV. CDR3 sequence (DNA): TGCGCCAGCAGGTTGGGAGGGAGGGGGGTGAAGTCCTACGAGCAGTACGTC.

V is TRBV5-1 and J is TRBJ2-5; 11 bases fit TRBD2. Judging by the DNA end, TRBJ2-7 fits better; the J call may be wrong. The CDR3 runs to 15 residues. Germline loops: CDR1 SGHRS, CDR2 YFSETQ. CDR3 coding DNA: TGCGCCAGCAGCTACACTAGCGGGAGATCCTACGAGCAGTACTTC. This sequence encodes CASSYTSGRSYEQYF.

This clone turned up a few times. This rearrangement joins TRBV11-2 to TRBJ1-1, with no clear D. V was pared by 1 base and J by 3 bases, with 6 bases between. This CDR3 is 13 amino acids long. Germline CDR1 and CDR2: SGHAT and FQNNGV. The CDR3 spells CASSLAGDTEAFF. CDR3 coding DNA: TGTGCCAGCAGCTTAGCCGGGGACACTGAAGCTTTCTTT.

This clone has more than one count but fewer than ten. The chain couples TRBV14 to TRBJ2-3; D perhaps matches TRBD2 (5 bases). V was shortened by 0 bases and J by 11 bases, with 12 bases between the two germline ends. Germline loops: CDR1 SGHDN, CDR2 FVKESK. CDR3 length equals 13 residues. CDR3 sequence (DNA): TGTGCCAGCAGCCAAGATGTGGGTGGGAGGCAGTATTTT. Amino acids: CASSQDVGGRQYF.

This clone was seen more than once but under ten times. CDR3 sequence reads: CASSSLQGNSYEQYF. For the CDR3, the DNA is TGCGCCAGCAGCTCCTTACAGGGAAATTCCTACGAGCAGTACTTC. The genes are TRBV5-1 and TRBJ2-7; D is possibly TRBD1 (6 bases). CDR3 length: 15 amino acids. CDR1 is SGHRS, CDR2 YFSETQ, per germline. V dropped 3 bases and J dropped 1 base, with 14 bases sitting between them.

This clone was observed a few times. The V and J genes are TRBV19 and TRBJ2-5; maybe TRBD2 (6 bases). Germline values: CDR1 LNHDA, CDR2 SQIVND (reference sequence). V was shortened by 3 bases and J by 2 bases, with 7 bases between the two germline ends. CDR3 size: 13 residues. DNA for the CDR3: TGTGCCAGTAGTATCCGGGGGCAAGAGACCCAGTACTTC. This encodes CASSIRGQETQYF.

This clone was counted between two and nine times. The chain has TRBV20-1 and TRBJ1-1; weak D call: TRBD1 (5 bases). Trimming cost V 1 base and J 13 bases, with 13 bases left between them. This CDR3 comprises 11 residues. Germline CDR1 DFQATT, CDR2 SNEGSKA (reference sequence). DNA for the CDR3: TGCAGTGCTAGAGGGGGGGGTGGGGATTTCTTT. Encoded protein: CSARGGGGDFF.

This clone was observed a few times. The rearrangement joins TRBV14 to TRBJ1-5; the D is unclear. This CDR3 comprises 15 residues. CDR1 is SGHDN and CDR2 is FVKESK in the germline V gene. The V and J ends lost 0 bases and 6 bases respectively, with 12 bases between them. In nucleotides, the CDR3 is TGTGCCAGCAGCCAAGATCGAGGGCGTGGTCAGCCCCAGCATTTT. Translating gives CASSQDRGRGQPQHF.